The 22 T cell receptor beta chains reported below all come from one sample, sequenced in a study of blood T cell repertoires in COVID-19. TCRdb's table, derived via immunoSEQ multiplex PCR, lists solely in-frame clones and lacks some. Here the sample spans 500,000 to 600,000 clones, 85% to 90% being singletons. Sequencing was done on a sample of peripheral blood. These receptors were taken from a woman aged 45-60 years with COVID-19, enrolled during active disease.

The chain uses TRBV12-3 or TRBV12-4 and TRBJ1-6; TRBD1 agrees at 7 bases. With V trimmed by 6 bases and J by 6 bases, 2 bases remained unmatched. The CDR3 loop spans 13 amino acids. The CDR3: CASRGQVNSPLHF. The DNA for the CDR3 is TGTGCCAGCAGAGGACAGGTTAATTCACCCCTCCACTTT.

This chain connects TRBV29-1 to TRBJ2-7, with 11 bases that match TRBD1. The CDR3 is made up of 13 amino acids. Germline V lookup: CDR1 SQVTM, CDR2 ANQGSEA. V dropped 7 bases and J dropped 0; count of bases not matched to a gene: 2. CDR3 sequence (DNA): TGCAGCGCCGGGACAGGGGGCTCCTACGAGCAGTACTTC. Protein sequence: CSAGTGGSYEQYF.

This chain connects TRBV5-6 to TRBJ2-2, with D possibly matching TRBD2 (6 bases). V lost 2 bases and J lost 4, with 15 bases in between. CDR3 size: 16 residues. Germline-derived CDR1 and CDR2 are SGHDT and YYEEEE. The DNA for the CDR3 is TGTGCCAGCAGCTTAGGAGGGGCGCGGTTCACCGGGGAGCTGTTTTTT. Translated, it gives CASSLGGARFTGELFF.

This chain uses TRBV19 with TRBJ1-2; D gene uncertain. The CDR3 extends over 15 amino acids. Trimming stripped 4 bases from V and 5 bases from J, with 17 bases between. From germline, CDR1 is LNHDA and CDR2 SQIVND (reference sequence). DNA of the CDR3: TGTGCCAGTAGTACCCCCGGACGAGGGAGTTATGGCTACACCTTC. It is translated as CASSTPGRGSYGYTF.

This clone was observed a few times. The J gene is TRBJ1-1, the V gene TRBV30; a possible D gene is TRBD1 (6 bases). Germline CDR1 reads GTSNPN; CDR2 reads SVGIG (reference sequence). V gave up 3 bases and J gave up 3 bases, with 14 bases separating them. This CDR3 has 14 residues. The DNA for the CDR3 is TGTGCCTGGAGAGGACAGTCTACCTACACTGAAGCTTTCTTT. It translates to CAWRGQSTYTEAFF.

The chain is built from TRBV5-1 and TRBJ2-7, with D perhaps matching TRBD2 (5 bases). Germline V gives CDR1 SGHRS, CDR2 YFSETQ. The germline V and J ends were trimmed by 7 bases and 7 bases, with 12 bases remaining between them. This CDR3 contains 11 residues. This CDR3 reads CASGPPGEQYF. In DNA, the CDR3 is TGCGCCAGCGGTCCCCCGGGGGAGCAGTACTTC.

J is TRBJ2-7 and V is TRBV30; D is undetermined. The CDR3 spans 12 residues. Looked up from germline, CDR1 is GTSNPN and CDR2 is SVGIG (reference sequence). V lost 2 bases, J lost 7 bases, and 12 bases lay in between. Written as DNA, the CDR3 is TGTGCCTGGAGTAAACTGCCGTGGGAGCAGTACTTC. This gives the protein CAWSKLPWEQYF. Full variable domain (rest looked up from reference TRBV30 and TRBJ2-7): SQTIHQWPATLVQPVGSPLSLECTVEGTSNPNLYWYRQAAGRGLQLLFYSVGIGQISSEVPQNLSASRPQDRQFILSSKKLLLSDSGFYLCAWSKLPWEQYFGPGTRLTVT.

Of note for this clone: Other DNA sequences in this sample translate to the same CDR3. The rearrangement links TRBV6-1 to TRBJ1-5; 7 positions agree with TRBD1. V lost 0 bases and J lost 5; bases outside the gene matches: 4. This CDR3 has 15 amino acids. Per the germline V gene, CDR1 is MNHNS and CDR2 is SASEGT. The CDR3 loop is CASSEAGTGDQPQHF. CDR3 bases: TGTGCCAGCAGTGAAGCCGGAACAGGGGATCAGCCCCAGCATTTT.

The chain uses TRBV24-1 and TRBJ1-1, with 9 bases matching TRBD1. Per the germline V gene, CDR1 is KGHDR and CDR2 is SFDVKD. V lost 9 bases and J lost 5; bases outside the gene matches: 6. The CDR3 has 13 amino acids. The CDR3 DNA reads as TGTGCCACCCGACAGGGGGTGGGGACTGAAGCTTTCTTT. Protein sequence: CATRQGVGTEAFF.

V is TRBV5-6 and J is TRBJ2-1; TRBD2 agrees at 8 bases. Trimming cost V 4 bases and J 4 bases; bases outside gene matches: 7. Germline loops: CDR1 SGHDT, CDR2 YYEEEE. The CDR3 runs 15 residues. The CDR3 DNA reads TGTGCCAGCAGCGACACTAGCGGATTGTACAATGAGCAGTTCTTC. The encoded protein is CASSDTSGLYNEQFF.

CDR3 in DNA: TGCGCCAGCGGAGAGGGGGCGCAAGGCGAGCAGTACTTC. Protein: CASGEGAQGEQYF. The chain employs TRBV10-1 and TRBJ2-7; the match to TRBD1 covers 7 bases. Trimming cost V 8 bases and J 6 bases; bases outside gene matches: 10. Germline CDR1 is WNHNN and CDR2 is SYGVQD (reference sequence). The CDR3 loop spans 13 amino acids.

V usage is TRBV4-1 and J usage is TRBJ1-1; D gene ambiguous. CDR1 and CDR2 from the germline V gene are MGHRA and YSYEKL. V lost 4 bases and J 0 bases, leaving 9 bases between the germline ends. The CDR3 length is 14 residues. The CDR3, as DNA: TGCGCCAGCAGCCCTCGGGTTATGAACACTGAAGCTTTCTTT. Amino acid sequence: CASSPRVMNTEAFF.

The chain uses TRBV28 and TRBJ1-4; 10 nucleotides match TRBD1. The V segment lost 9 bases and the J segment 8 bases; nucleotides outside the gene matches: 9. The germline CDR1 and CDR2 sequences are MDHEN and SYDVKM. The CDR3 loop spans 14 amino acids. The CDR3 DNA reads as TGTGCCAGTTTAGACAGGGGGCGAGGGGAAAAACTGTTTTTT. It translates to CASLDRGRGEKLFF.

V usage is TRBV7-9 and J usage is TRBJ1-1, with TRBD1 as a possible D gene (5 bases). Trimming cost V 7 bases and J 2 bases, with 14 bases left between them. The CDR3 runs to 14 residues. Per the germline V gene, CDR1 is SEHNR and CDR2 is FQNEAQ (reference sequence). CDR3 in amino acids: CASTPGLPNTEAFF. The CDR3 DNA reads TGTGCCAGCACCCCGGGACTGCCAAACACTGAAGCTTTCTTT.

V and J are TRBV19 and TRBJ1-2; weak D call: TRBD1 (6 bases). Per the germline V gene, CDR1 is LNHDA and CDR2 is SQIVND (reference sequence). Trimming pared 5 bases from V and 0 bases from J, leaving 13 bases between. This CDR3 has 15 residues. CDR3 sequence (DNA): TGTGCCAGTAGTCCTAGAGGGGGTTCTAACTATGGCTACACCTTC. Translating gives CASSPRGGSNYGYTF.

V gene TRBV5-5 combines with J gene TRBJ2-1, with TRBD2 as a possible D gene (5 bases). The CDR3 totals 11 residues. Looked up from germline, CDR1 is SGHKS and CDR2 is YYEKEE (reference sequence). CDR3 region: CANRGDNEQFF. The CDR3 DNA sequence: TGTGCTAACCGGGGTGACAATGAGCAGTTCTTC.

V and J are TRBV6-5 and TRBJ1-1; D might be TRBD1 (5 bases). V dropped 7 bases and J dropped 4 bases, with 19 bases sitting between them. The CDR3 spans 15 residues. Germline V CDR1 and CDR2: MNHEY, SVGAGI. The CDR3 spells CASIPPGGGITEAFF. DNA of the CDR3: TGTGCCAGCATTCCTCCCGGGGGGGGAATCACTGAAGCTTTCTTT.

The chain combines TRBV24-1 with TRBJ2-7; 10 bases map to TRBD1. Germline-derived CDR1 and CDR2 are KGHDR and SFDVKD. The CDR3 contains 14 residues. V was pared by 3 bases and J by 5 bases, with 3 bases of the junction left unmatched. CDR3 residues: CATSDLGTGDEQYF. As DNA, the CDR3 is TGTGCCACCAGTGATCTAGGGACAGGGGACGAGCAGTACTTC.

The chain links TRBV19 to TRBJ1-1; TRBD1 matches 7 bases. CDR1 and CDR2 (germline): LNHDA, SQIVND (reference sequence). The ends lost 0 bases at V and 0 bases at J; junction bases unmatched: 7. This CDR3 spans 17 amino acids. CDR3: CASSIDSKGALNTEAFF. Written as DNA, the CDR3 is TGTGCCAGTAGTATAGATTCGAAGGGGGCCTTGAACACTGAAGCTTTCTTT.

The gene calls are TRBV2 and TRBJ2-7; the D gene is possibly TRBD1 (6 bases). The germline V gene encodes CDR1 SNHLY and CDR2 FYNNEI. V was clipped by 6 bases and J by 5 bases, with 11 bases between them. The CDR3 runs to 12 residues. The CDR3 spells CASRNPGDEQYF. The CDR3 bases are TGTGCCAGCAGGAATCCAGGGGACGAGCAGTACTTC.

CDR3 sequence reads: CASSLGGRDNSPLHF. CDR3 DNA: TGTGCCAGCAGCTTGGGTGGCAGGGATAATTCACCCCTCCACTTT. The chain combines TRBV11-2 with TRBJ1-6; D possibly corresponds to TRBD1 (5 bases). The CDR3 runs 15 residues. V was clipped by 3 bases and J by 5 bases, with 11 bases between them. Germline-derived CDR1 and CDR2 are SGHAT and FQNNGV.

The CDR3 DNA sequence: TGCAGCGTTTTACAGGACCATAATTCACCCCTCCACTTT. The encoded protein is CSVLQDHNSPLHF. This chain uses TRBV29-1 with TRBJ1-6; tentatively, D is TRBD1 (5 bases). Germline CDR1 SQVTM, CDR2 ANQGSEA. V dropped 5 bases and J dropped 5 bases, with 10 bases sitting between them. This CDR3 has 13 amino acids.